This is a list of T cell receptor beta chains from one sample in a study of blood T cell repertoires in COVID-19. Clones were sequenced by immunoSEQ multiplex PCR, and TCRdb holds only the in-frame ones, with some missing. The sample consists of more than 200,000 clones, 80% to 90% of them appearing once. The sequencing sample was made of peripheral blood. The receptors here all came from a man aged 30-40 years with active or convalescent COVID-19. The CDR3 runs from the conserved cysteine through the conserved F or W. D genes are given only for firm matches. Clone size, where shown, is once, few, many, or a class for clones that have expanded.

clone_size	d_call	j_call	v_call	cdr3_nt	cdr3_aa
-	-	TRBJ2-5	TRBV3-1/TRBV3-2	TGTGCCAGCAGCCAAGATCTGGGCAGGAAAGAGACCCAGTACTTC	CASSQDLGRKETQYF
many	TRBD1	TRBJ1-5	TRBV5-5	TGTGCCAGCAGCACTGGACAGGGCGCATGGGAGCCCCAGCATTTT	CASSTGQGAWEPQHF
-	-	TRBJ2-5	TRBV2	TGTGCCAGCAAGGAGCATCGGGAGACCCAGTACTTC	CASKEHRETQYF
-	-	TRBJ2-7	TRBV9	TGTGCCAGCAGCGTGGGGGGGCCCTCCTACGAGCAGTACTTC	CASSVGGPSYEQYF
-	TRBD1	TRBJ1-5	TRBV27	TGTGCCAGCAGAATACAGGGGTCTAATCAGCCCCAGCATTTT	CASRIQGSNQPQHF
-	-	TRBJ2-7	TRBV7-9	TGTGCCAGCAGCTTAGTGACAGAGACCTACGAGCAGTACTTC	CASSLVTETYEQYF
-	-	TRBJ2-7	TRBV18	TGTGCCAGCTCACCACGAGAGTACGAGCAGTACTTC	CASSPREYEQYF
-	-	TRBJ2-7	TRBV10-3	TGTGCCATCAGCAAGGACAGAAGCTCCTACGAGCAGTACTTC	CAISKDRSSYEQYF
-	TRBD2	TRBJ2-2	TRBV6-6	TGTGCCAGCAGGACCGGACTAGCAGGGACCACCGGGGAGCTGTTTTTT	CASRTGLAGTTGELFF
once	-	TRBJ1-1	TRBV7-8	TGTGCCAGCAGCCCAGAACCAGGGGTGGATGAAGCTTTCTTT	CASSPEPGVDEAFF
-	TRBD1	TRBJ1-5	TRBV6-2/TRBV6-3	TGTGCCAGCAGCCCGGACAGGGGGTTTATGAGCAATCAGCCCCAGCATTTT	CASSPDRGFMSNQPQHF
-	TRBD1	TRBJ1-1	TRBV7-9	TGTGCCAGCAGTTACCCGGGACAGGGTATTACTGAAGCTTTCTTT	CASSYPGQGITEAFF
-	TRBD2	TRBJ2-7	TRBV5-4	TGTGCCAGCAGCTTTAGCGGGGGGTTCGACGAGCAGTACTTC	CASSFSGGFDEQYF
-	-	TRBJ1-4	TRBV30	TGTGCCTGGAGTGGAGGGGGTGGTGAAAAACTGTTTTTT	CAWSGGGGEKLFF
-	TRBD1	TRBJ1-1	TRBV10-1	TGCGCCAGCAGTGGGGACAGGCTCTCCACTGAAGCTTTCTTT	CASSGDRLSTEAFF